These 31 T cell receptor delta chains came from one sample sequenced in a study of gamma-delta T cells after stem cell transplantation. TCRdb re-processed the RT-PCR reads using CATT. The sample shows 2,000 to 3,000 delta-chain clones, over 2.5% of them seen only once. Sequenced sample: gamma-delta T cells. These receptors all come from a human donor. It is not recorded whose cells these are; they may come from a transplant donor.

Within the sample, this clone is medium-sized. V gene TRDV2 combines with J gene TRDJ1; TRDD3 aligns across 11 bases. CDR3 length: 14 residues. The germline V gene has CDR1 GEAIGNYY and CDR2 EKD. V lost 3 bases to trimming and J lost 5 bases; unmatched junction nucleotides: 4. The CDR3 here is CACDRLGDKDKLIF. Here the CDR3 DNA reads TGTGCCTGTGACCGACTGGGGGATAAGGATAAACTCATCTTT.

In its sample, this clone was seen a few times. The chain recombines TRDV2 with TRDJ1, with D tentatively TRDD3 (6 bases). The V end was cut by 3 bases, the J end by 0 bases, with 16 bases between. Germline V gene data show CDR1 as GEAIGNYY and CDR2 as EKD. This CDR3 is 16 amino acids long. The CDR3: CACDAVLGGYTDKLIF. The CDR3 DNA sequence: TGTGCCTGTGACGCCGTACTGGGAGGATACACCGATAAACTCATCTTT.

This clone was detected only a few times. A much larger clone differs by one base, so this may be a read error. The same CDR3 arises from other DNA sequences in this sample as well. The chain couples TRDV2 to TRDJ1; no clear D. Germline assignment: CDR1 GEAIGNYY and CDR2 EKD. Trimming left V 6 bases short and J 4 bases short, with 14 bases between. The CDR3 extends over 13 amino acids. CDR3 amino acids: CACSPLRLDKLIF. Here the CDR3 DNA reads TGTGCCTGTTCCCCACTGCGCCTCGATAAACTCATCTTT.

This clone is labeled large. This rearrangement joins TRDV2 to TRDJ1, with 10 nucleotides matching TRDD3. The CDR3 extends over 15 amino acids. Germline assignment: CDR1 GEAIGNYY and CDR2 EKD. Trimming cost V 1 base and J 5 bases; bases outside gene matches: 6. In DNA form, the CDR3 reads TGTGCCTGTGACACGCTGGGGGATAAGTCAGATAAACTCATCTTT. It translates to CACDTLGDKSDKLIF.

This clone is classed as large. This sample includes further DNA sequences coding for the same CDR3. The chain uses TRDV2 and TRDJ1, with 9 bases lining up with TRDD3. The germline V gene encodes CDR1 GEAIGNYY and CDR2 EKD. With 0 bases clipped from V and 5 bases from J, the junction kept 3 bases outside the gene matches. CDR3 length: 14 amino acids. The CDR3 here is CACDTLGDLDKLIF. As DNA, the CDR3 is TGTGCCTGTGACACCCTGGGGGATCTGGATAAACTCATCTTT.

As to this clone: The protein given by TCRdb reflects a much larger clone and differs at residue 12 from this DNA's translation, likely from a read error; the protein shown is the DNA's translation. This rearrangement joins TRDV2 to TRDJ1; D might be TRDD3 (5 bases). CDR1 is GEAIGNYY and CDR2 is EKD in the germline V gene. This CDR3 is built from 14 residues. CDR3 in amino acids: CACDTLTGSDKPIF. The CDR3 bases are TGTGCCTGTGACACTCTTACTGGCAGCGATAAACCCATCTTT.

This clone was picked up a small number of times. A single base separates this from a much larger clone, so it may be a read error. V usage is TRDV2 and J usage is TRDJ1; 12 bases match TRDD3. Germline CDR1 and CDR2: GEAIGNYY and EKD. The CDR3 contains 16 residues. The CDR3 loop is CACDTLGDTDTNKLIF. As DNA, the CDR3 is TGTGCCTGTGACACCCTGGGGGATACGGACACCAATAAACTCATCTTT.

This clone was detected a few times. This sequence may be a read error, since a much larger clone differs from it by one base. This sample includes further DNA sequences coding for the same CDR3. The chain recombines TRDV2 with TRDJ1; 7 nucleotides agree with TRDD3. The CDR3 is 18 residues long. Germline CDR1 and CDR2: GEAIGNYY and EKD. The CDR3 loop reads CACDTLGPTGADTDKLIF. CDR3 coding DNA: TGTGCCTGCGACACCCTGGGGCCTACTGGGGCCGACACCGATAAACTCATCTTT.

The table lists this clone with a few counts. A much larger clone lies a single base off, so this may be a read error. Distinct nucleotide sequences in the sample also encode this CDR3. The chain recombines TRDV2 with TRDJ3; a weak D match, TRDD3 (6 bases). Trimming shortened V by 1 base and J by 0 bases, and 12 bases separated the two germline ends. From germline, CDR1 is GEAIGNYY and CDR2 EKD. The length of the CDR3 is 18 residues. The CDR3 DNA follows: TGTGCCTGTGACACTGGGGGTCCTAGCTCCTGGGACACCCGACAGATGTTTTTC. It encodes CACDTGGPSSWDTRQMFF.

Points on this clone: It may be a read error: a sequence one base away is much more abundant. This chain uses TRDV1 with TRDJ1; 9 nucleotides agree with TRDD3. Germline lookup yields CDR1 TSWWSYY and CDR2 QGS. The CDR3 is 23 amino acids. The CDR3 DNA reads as TGTGCTCTTGGGGAACTTTTAGGGGTGACTGGGGGACTCAGTCGGGTACCTACCGATAAACTCACCTTT. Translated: CALGELLGVTGGLSRVPTDKLTF.

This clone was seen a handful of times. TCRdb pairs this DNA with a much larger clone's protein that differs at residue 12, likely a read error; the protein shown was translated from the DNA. CDR3 sequence reads: CACDSLGGADKPIF. The DNA of the CDR3 is TGTGCCTGTGACTCCCTTGGAGGGGCCGATAAACCCATCTTT. V is TRDV2 and J is TRDJ1; no definite D call. In germline, CDR1 is GEAIGNYY, CDR2 EKD. The CDR3 is 14 residues long.

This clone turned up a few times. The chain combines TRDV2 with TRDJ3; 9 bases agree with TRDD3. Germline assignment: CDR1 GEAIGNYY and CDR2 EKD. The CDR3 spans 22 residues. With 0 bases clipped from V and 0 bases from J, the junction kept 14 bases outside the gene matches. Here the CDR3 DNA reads TGTGCCTGTGACACCTTAAAAAGCGTACTGGGGGACCGCTCCTGGGACACCCGACAGATGTTTTTC. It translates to CACDTLKSVLGDRSWDTRQMFF.

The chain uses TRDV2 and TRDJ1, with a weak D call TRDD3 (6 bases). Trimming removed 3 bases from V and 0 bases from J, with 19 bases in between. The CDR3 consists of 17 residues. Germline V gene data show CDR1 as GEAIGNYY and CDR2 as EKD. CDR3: CACDPLSGGDYTDKLIF. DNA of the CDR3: TGTGCCTGTGACCCCCTCTCCGGAGGGGATTACACCGATAAACTCATCTTT.

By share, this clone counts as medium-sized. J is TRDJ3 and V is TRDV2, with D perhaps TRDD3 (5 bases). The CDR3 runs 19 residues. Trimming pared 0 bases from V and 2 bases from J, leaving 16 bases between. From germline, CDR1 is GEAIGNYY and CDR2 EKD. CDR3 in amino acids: CACDTAGSRSPWDTRQMFF. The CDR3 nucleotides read TGTGCCTGTGACACCGCTGGGTCCCGATCCCCCTGGGACACCCGACAGATGTTTTTC.

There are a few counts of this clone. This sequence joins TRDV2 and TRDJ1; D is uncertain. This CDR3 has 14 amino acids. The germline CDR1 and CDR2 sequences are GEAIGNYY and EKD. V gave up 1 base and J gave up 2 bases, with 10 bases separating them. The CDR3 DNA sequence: TGTGCCTGTGACACATTGCTGCGGACCGATAAACTCATCTTT. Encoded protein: CACDTLLRTDKLIF.

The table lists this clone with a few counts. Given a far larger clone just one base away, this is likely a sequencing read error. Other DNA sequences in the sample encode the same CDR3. CDR3 bases: TGTGCCTGTGACACCTTGCTGGGGGATACGCGCACCGATAAACTCATCTTT. Amino acid sequence: CACDTLLGDTRTDKLIF. This chain links TRDV2 with TRDJ1; 12 bases align to TRDD3. After removal of 0 bases from V and 1 base from J, the junction contained 5 bases not matched to a gene. In germline, CDR1 is GEAIGNYY, CDR2 EKD. This CDR3 contains 17 residues.

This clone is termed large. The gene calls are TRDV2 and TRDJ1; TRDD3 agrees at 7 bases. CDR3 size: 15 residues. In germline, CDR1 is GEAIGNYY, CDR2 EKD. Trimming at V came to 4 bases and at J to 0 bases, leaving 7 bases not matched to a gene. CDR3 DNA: TGTGCCTGTGATCCCCTGGGGGTTTACACCGATAAACTCATCTTT. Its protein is CACDPLGVYTDKLIF.

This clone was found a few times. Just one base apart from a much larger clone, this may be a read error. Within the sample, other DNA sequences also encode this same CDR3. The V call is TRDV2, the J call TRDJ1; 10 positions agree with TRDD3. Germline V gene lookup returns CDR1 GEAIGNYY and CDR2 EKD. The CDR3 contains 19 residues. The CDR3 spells CACDTLDGGYTPYTDKLIF. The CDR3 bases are TGCGCCTGTGACACTTTGGATGGGGGATACACCCCCTACACCGATAAACTCATCTTT.

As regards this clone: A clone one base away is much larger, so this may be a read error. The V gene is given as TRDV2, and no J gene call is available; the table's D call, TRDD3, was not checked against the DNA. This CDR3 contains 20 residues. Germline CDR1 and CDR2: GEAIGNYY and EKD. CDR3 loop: CACDPVRGDTTHQYTDKLTF. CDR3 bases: TGTGCCTGTGACCCAGTCAGGGGGGATACGACGCATCAGTACACCGATAAACTCACCTTT.

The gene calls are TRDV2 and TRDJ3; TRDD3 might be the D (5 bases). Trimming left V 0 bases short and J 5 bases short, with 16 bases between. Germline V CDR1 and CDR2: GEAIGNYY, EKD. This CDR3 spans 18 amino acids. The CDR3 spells CACDTVATGDGDTRQMFF. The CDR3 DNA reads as TGTGCCTGTGACACCGTGGCAACCGGGGACGGGGACACCCGACAGATGTTTTTC.

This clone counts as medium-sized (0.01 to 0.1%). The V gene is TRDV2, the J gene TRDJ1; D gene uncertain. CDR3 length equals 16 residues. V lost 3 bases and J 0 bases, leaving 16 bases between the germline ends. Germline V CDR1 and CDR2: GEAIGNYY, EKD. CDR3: CACDPVGVLYTDKLIF. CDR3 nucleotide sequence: TGTGCCTGTGACCCGGTGGGCGTCCTCTACACCGATAAACTCATCTTT.

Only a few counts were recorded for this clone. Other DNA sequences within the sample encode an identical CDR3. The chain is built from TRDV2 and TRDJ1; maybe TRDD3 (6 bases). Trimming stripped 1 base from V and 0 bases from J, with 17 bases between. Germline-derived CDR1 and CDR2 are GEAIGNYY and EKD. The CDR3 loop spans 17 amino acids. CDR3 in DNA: TGTGCCTGTGACACGATAGCTGGGGATCTGTACACCGATAAACTCATCTTT. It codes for CACDTIAGDLYTDKLIF.

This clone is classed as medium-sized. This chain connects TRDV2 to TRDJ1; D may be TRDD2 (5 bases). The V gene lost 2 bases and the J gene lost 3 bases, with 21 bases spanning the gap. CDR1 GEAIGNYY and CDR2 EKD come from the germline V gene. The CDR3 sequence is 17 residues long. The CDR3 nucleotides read TGTGCCTGTGACAGCGTCTCTTCCGTTAGTAACTCCGATAAACTCATCTTT. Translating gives CACDSVSSVSNSDKLIF.

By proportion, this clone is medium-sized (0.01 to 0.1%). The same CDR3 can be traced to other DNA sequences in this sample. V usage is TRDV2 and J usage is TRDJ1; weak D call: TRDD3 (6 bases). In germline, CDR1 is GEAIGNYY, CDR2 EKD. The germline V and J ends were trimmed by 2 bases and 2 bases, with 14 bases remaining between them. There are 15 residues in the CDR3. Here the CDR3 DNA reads TGTGCCTGTGACAGACTCGTAGGGGGAACCGATAAACTCATCTTT. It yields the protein CACDRLVGGTDKLIF.

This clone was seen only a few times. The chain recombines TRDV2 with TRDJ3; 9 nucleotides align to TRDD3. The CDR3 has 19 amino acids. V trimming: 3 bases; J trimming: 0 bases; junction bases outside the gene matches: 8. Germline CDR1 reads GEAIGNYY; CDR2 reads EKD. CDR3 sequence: CACDPTGGASSWDTRQMFF. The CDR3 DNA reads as TGTGCCTGTGACCCCACTGGGGGAGCAAGCTCCTGGGACACCCGACAGATGTTTTTC.

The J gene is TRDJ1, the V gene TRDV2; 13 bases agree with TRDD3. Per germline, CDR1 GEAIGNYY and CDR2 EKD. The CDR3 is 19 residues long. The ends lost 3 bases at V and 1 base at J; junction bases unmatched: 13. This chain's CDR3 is CACDVLLGDTRSFTDKLIF. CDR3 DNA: TGTGCCTGTGACGTCCTACTGGGGGATACGCGTTCATTCACCGATAAACTCATCTTT.

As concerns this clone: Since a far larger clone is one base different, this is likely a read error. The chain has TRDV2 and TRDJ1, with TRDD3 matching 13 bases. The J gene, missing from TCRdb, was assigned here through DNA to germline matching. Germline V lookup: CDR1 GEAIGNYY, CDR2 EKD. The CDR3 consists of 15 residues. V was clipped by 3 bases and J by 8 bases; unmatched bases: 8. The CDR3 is CACDVLTGGYAKLIF. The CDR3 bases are TGTGCCTGTGACGTCCTTACTGGGGGATACGCGAAACTCATCTTT.

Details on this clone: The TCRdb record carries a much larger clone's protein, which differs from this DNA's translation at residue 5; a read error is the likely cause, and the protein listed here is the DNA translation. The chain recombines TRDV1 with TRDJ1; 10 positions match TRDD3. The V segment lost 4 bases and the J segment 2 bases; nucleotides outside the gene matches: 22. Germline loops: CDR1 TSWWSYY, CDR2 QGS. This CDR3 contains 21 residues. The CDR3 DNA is TGTGCTCTTGGGGGACTAGTCTTGGGAAACTACGTGGGGGATACAACCGATAAACTCATCTTT. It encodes CALGGLVLGNYVGDTTDKLIF.

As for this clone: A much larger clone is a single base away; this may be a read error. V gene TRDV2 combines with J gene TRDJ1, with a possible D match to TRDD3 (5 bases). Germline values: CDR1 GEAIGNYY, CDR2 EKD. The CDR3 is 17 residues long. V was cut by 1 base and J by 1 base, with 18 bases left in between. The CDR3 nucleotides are TGTGCCTGTGACACTCTCATGACGACTGGCTGCACCGATAAACTCATCTTT. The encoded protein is CACDTLMTTGCTDKLIF.

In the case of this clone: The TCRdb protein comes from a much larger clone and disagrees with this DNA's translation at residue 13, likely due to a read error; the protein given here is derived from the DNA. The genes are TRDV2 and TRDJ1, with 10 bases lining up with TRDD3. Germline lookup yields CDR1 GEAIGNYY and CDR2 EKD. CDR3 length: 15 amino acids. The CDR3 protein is CACDHVLGDSDKPIF. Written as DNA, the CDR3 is TGTGCCTGTGACCACGTACTGGGGGATTCCGATAAACCCATCTTT.

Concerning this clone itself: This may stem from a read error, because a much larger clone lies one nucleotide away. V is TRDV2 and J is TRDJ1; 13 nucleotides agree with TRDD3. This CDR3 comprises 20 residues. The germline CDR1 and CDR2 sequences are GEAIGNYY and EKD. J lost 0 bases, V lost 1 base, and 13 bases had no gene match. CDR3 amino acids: CACDTVQLGDTSPYTDKLIF. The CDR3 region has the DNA TGTGCCTGTGACACAGTCCAACTGGGGGATACGTCTCCTTACACCGATAAACTCATCTTT.